The present TCR beta chain was sequenced within a study of cytomegalovirus exposure and HLA in healthy donors. PCR amplification relied on 60 Vbeta primers (plus 13 Jbeta primers). Profiling relied on immunoSEQ multiplex PCR, and the TCRdb table lists in-frame clones only, not all of them. The sample lists roughly 200,000 clones; 70% to 80% were seen once. The CDR3 runs 12 residues. V was clipped by 2 bases and J by 9 bases, with 13 bases between them. CDR1 and CDR2 (germline): SQVTM, ANQGSEA. For this clone: Its antigen is currently unknown.

Whole-study results and caveats: Some TCR beta chains (roughly 160 of them) were listed as cytomegalovirus-associated.

Sequencing was done on a sample of PBMCs. This TCR came from a woman in her sixties or seventies in good health and CMV-seropositive. The chain joins TRBV29-1 to TRBJ2-5; no firm D call. The CDR3 nucleotides read TGCAGCGTTGAAACCCAGGTCTCGGCCCAGTACTTC. As protein: CSVETQVSAQYF.